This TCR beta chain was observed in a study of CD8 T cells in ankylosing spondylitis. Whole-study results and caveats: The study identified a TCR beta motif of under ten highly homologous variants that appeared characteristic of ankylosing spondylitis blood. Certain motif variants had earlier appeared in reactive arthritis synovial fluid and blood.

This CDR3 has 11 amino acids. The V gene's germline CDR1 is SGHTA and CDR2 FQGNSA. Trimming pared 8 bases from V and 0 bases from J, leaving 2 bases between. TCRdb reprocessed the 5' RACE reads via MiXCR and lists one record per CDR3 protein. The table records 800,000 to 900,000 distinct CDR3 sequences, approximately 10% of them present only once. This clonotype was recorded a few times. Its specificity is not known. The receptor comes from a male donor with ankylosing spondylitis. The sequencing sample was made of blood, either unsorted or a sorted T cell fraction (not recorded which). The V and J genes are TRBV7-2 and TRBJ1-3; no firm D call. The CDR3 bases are TGTGCCAGCGCCTCTGGAAACACCATATATTTT. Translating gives CASASGNTIYF.